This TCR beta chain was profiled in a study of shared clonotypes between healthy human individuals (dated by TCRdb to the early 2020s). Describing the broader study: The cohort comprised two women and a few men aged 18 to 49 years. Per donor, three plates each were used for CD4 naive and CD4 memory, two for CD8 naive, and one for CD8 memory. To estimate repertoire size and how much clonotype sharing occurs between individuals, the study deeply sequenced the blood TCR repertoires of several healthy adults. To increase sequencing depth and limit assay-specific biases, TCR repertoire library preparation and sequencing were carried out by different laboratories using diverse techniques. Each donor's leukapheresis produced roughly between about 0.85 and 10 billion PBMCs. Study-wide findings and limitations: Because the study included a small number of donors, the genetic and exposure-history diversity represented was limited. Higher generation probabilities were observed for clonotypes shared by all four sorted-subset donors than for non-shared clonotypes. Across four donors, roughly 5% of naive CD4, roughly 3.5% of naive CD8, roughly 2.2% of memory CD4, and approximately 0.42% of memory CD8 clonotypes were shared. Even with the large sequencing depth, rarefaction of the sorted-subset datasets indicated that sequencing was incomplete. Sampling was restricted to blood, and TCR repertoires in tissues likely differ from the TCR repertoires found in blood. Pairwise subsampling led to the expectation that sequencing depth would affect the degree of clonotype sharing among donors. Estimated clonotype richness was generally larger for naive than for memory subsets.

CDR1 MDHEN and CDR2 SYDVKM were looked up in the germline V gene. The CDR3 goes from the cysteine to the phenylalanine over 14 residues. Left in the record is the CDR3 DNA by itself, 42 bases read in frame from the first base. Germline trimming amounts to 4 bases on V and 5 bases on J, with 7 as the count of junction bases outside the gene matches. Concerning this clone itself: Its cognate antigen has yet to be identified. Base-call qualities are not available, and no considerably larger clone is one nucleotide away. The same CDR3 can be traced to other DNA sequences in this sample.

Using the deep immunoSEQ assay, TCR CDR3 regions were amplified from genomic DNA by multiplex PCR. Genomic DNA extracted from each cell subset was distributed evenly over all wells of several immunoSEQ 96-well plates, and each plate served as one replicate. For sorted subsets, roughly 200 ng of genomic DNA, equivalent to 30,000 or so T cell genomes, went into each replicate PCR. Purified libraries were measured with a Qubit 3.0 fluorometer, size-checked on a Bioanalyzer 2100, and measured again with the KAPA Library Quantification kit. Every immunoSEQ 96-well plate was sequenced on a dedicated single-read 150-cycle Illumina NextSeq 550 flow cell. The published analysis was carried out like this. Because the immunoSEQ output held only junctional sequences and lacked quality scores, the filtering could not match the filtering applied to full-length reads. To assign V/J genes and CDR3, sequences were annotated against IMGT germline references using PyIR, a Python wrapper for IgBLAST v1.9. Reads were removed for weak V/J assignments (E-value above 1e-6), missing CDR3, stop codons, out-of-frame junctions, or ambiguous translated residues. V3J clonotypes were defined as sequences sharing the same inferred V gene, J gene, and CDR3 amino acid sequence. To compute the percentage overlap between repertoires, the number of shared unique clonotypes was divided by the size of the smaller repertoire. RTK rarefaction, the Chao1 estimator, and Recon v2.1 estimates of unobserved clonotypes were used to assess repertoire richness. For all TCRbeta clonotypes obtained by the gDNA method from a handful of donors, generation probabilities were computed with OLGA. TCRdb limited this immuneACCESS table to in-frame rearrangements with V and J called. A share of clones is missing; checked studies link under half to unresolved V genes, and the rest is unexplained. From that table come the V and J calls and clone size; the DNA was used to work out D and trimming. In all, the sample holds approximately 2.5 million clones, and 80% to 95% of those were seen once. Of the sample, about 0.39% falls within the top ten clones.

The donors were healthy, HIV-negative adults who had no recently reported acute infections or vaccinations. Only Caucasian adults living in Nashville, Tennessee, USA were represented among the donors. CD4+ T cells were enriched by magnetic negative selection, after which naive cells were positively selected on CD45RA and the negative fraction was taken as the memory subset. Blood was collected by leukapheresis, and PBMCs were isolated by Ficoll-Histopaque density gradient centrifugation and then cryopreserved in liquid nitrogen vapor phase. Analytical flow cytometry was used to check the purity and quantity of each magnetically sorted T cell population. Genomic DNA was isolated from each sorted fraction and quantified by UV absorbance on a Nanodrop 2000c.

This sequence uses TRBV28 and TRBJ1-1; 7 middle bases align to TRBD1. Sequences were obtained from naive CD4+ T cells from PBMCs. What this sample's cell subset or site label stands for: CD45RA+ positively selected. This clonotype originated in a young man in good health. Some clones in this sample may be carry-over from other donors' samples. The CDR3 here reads CASSSTGRGTEAFF. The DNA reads TGTGCCAGCAGTTCTACAGGCAGGGGGACTGAAGCTTTCTTT.